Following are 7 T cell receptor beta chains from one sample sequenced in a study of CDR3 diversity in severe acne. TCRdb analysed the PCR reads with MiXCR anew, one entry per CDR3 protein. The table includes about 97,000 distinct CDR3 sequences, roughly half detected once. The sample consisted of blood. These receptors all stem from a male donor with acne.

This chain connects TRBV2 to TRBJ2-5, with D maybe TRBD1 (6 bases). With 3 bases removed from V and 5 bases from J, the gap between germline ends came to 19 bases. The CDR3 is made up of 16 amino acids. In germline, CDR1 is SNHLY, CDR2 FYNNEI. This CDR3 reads CASSDTLSGEGETQYF. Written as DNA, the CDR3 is TGTGCCAGCAGTGACACCTTATCAGGGGAAGGCGAGACCCAGTACTTC. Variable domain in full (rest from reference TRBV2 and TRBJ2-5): EPEVTQTPSHQVTQMGQEVILRCVPISNHLYFYWYRQILGQKVEFLVSFYNNEISEKSEIFDDQFSVERPDGSNFTLKIRSTKLEDSAMYFCASSDTLSGEGETQYFGPGTRLLVL.

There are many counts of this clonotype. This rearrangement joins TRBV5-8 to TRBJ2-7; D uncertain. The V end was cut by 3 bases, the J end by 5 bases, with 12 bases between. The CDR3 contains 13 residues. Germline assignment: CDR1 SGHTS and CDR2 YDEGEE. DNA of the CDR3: TGTGCCAGCAGCTCCGAGACTGCTAACGAGCAGTACTTC. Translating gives CASSSETANEQYF.

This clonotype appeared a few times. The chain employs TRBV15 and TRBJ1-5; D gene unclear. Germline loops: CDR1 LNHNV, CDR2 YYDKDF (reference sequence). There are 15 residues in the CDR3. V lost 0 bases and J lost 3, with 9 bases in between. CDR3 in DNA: TGTGCCACCAGCAGAGATCGCAGTCCCAATCAGCCCCAGCATTTT. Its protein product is CATSRDRSPNQPQHF.

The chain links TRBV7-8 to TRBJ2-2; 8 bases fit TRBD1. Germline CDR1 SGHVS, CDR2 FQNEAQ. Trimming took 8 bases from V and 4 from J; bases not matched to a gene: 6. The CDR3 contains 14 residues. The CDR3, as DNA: TGTGCCAGCCGGGACAGGAGACCCACCGGGGAGCTGTTTTTT. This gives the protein CASRDRRPTGELFF.

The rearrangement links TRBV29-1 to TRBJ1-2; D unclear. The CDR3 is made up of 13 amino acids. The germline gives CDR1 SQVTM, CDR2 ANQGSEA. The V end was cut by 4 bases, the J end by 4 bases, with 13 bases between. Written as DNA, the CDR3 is TGCAGCGTTGTAGGTGTGACATCCTATGGCTACACCTTC. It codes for CSVVGVTSYGYTF.

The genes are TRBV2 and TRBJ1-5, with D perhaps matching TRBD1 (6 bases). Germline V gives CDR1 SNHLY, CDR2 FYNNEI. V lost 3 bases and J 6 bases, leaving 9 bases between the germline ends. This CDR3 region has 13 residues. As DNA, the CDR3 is TGTGCCAGCAGTGAGGGGGCGTTTCAGCCCCAGCATTTT. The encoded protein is CASSEGAFQPQHF.

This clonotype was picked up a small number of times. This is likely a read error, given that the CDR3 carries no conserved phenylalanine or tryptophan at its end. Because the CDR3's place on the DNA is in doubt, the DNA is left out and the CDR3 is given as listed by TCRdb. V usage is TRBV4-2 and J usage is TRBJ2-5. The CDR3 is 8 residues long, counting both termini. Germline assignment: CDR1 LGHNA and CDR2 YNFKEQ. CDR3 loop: CASSQAST.